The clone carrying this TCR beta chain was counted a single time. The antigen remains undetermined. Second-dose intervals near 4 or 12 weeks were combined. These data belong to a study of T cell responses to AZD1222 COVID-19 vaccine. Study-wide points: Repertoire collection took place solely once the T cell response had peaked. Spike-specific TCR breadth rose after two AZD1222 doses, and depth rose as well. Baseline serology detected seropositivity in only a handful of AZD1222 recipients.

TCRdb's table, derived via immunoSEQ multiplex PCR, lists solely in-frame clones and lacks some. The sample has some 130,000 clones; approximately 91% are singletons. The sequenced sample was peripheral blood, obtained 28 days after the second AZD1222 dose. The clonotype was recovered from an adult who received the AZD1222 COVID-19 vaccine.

The CDR3 bases are TGCAGTGCGGGACGAACCGCTGAAGCTTTCTTT. Protein: CSAGRTAEAFF. The rearrangement links TRBV20-1 to TRBJ1-1, with a tentative D call TRBD1 (5 bases). Germline V gene sequence: CDR1 DFQATT, CDR2 SNEGSKA (reference sequence). CDR3 size: 11 residues. Trimming stripped 6 bases from V and 6 bases from J, with 11 bases between.